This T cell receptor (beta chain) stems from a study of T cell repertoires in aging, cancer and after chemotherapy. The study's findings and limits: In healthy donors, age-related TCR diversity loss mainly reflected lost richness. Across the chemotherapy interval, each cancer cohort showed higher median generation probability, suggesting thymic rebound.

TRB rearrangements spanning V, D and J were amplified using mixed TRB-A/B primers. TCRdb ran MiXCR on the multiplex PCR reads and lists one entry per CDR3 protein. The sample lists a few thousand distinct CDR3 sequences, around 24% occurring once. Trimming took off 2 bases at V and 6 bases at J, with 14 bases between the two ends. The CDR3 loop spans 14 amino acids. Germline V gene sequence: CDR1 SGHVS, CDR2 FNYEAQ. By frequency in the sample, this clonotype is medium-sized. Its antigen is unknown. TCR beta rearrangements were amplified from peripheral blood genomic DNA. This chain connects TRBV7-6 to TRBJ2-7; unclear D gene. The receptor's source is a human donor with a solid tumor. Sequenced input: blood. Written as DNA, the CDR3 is TGTGCCAGCAGCTTAAGTGGGGTACGCGCCGAGCAGTACTTC. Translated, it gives CASSLSGVRAEQYF. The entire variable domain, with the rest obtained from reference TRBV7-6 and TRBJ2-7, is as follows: GAGVSQSPRYKVTKRGQDVALRCDPISGHVSLYWYRQALGQGPEFLTYFNYEAQQDKSGLPNDRFSAERPEGSISTLTIQRTEQRDSAMYRCASSLSGVRAEQYFGPGTRLTVT.